What follows are 27 T cell receptor beta chains derived from one specimen sequenced in a study of cytomegalovirus exposure and HLA in healthy donors. A multiplex PCR was run with 60 Vbeta primers and 13 Jbeta primers. The data were produced by immunoSEQ multiplex PCR, yet TCRdb's version contains in-frame clones alone and is incomplete. The data show about 150,000 clones, around 79% seen once. Sequencing input: PBMCs. The receptors originated from a woman in her forties in good health and CMV-seropositive.

The sample holds a few counts of this clone. The chain carries TRBV9 and TRBJ2-3; 9 bases are shared with TRBD2. This CDR3 contains 16 residues. Trimming cost V 0 bases and J 8 bases; bases outside gene matches: 10. Germline CDR1 reads SGDLS; CDR2 reads YYNGEE. This chain's CDR3 is CASSVEGGGGFGTQYF. In DNA, the CDR3 is TGTGCCAGCAGCGTAGAGGGCGGGGGGGGGTTCGGTACGCAGTATTTT.

This chain uses TRBV4-1 with TRBJ1-5, with a tentative D call TRBD1 (5 bases). Germline V gene sequence: CDR1 MGHRA, CDR2 YSYEKL. The V gene lost 4 bases and the J gene lost 1 base, with 11 bases spanning the gap. The CDR3 sequence is 15 residues long. CDR3 region: CASSPREGSNQPQHF. In nucleotides, the CDR3 is TGCGCCAGCAGCCCCAGGGAGGGGAGCAATCAGCCCCAGCATTTT.

V gene TRBV28 combines with J gene TRBJ2-7, with D perhaps TRBD2 (6 bases). The CDR3 totals 15 residues. In germline, CDR1 is MDHEN, CDR2 SYDVKM. V was cut by 10 bases and J by 4 bases, with 23 bases left in between. In nucleotides, the CDR3 is TGTGCCACCTACTCCTACGGGGGATCTATATACGAGCAGTACTTC. Translating gives CATYSYGGSIYEQYF.

The chain uses TRBV18 and TRBJ1-1; 8 bases fit TRBD1. This CDR3 spans 17 amino acids. Germline loops: CDR1 KGHSH, CDR2 LQKENI. Germline trimming cut 3 bases from V and 2 bases from J; bases unmatched to any gene: 11. CDR3: CASSPVGQGFSNTEAFF. CDR3 bases: TGTGCCAGCTCACCGGTTGGACAGGGATTTTCAAACACTGAAGCTTTCTTT.

In regard to this clone: Other DNA sequences in the sample encode the same CDR3. The rearrangement joins TRBV7-2 to TRBJ1-1; TRBD1 might be the D (5 bases). V was cut by 6 bases and J by 4 bases, with 12 bases left in between. Germline CDR1 is SGHTA and CDR2 is FQGNSA. The CDR3 length is 13 residues. Here the CDR3 DNA reads TGTGCCAGCAGGGGGCAGGGTTCCACTGAAGCTTTCTTT. It encodes CASRGQGSTEAFF.

In its sample, this clone was seen once. The rearrangement uses TRBV18 and TRBJ1-1; tentative D call: TRBD1 (5 bases). This CDR3 is built from 14 residues. Germline assignment: CDR1 KGHSH and CDR2 LQKENI. V was trimmed by 4 bases and J by 3 bases, leaving 12 bases between them. CDR3 in amino acids: CASSRQGLDTEAFF. DNA of the CDR3: TGTGCCAGCTCACGTCAGGGATTGGACACTGAAGCTTTCTTT.

The rearrangement links TRBV2 to TRBJ1-5; the D is unclear. The germline V and J ends were trimmed by 7 bases and 2 bases, with 24 bases remaining between them. Germline V lookup: CDR1 SNHLY, CDR2 FYNNEI. The CDR3 runs 18 residues. This CDR3 is CASKESGPLSWGNQPQHF. The DNA of the CDR3 is TGTGCCAGCAAAGAATCGGGTCCCCTCTCCTGGGGCAATCAGCCCCAGCATTTT.

J is TRBJ1-4 and V is TRBV9, with D possibly being TRBD1 (5 bases). Germline V gene sequence: CDR1 SGDLS, CDR2 YYNGEE. The CDR3 is made up of 16 amino acids. V lost 4 bases to trimming and J lost 5 bases, with 18 bases between them. CDR3 coding DNA: TGTGCCAGCAGCCTCTCTTCCCGGGGGAAGAATGAAAAACTGTTTTTT. Protein: CASSLSSRGKNEKLFF.

This rearrangement joins TRBV9 to TRBJ2-1; 13 bases map to TRBD2. This CDR3 region has 16 residues. CDR1 and CDR2 (germline): SGDLS, YYNGEE. The J segment lost 9 bases and the V segment lost 1 base, leaving 7 bases of the junction unmatched. The CDR3 is CASSVTSGGAFGEQFF. As DNA, the CDR3 is TGTGCCAGCAGCGTAACTAGCGGGGGGGCGTTTGGTGAGCAGTTCTTC.

V gene TRBV19 combines with J gene TRBJ2-4, with D possibly being TRBD2 (5 bases). Germline V lookup: CDR1 LNHDA, CDR2 SQIVND (reference sequence). The CDR3 is 13 residues long. V gave up 5 bases and J gave up 7 bases, with 12 bases separating them. CDR3 in DNA: TGTGCCAGTAGTCGAGCGGTAGGGAACATTCAGTACTTC. Encoded protein: CASSRAVGNIQYF. Drawing the rest from reference TRBV19 and TRBJ2-4, the complete variable domain is DGGITQSPKYLFRKEGQNVTLSCEQNLNHDAMYWYRQDPGQGLRLIYYSQIVNDFQKGDIAEGYSVSREKKESFPLTVTSAQKNPTAFYLCASSRAVGNIQYFGAGTRLSVL.

The chain recombines TRBV9 with TRBJ2-1; D remains unclear. CDR1 SGDLS and CDR2 YYNGEE come from the germline V gene. Trimming cost V 3 bases and J 6 bases, with 22 bases left between them. The CDR3 runs 17 residues. For the CDR3, the DNA is TGTGCCAGCAGCGCCTCCCCTACAGTTCCAGATTTCAATGAGCAGTTCTTC. It specifies CASSASPTVPDFNEQFF. Full variable domain (missing parts from reference TRBV9 and TRBJ2-1): DSGVTQTPKHLITATGQRVTLRCSPRSGDLSVYWYQQSLDQGLQFLIQYYNGEERAKGNILERFSAQQFPDLHSELNLSSLELGDSALYFCASSASPTVPDFNEQFFGPGTRLTVL.

The V call is TRBV5-4, the J call TRBJ2-3, with 9 positions matching TRBD2. Germline CDR1 reads SGHNT; CDR2 reads YYREEE (reference sequence). The CDR3 spans 14 residues. The V gene end was trimmed by 5 bases and the J gene end by 5 bases; junction bases not matched to a gene: 6. The CDR3 DNA reads TGTGCCAGCAGGCGGGGGGGCCTAGGAGATACGCAGTATTTT. It yields the protein CASRRGGLGDTQYF. Variable domain in full (rest from reference TRBV5-4 and TRBJ2-3): ETGVTQSPTHLIKTRGQQVTLRCSSQSGHNTVSWYQQALGQGPQFIFQYYREEENGRGNFPPRFSGLQFPNYSSELNVNALELDDSALYLCASRRGGLGDTQYFGPGTRLTVL.

The V gene is TRBV14, the J gene TRBJ2-3; D gene unclear. Trimming took off 1 base at V and 0 bases at J, with 17 bases between the two ends. The germline CDR1 and CDR2 sequences are SGHDN and FVKESK. The CDR3 spans 18 residues. This CDR3 is CASSQAKPRSRSTDTQYF. Written as DNA, the CDR3 is TGTGCCAGCAGCCAAGCTAAGCCCCGCTCCCGAAGCACAGATACGCAGTATTTT.

This clone has only a few counts. This chain uses TRBV28 with TRBJ2-3; D remains ambiguous. V lost 6 bases and J 2 bases, leaving 6 bases between the germline ends. This CDR3 spans 12 amino acids. CDR1 is MDHEN, CDR2 SYDVKM, per germline. CDR3 bases: TGTGCCAGCAGGTCTGTCACAGATACGCAGTATTTT. Amino acids: CASRSVTDTQYF.

J is TRBJ2-7 and V is TRBV19; TRBD2 matches 10 bases. The CDR3 length is 14 residues. Germline loops: CDR1 LNHDA, CDR2 SQIVND (reference sequence). The J segment lost 4 bases and the V segment lost 6 bases, leaving 6 bases of the junction unmatched. This CDR3 is CASRQGLAAYEQYF. The CDR3 DNA follows: TGTGCCAGTAGACAAGGACTAGCGGCTTACGAGCAGTACTTC.

The chain joins TRBV5-1 to TRBJ2-7; 7 bases are a match to TRBD1. The CDR3 contains 14 residues. V gave up 0 bases and J gave up 4 bases; unmatched junction bases: 4. Germline CDR1 is SGHRS and CDR2 is YFSETQ. In nucleotides, the CDR3 is TGCGCCAGCAGCTTGGGGACAGGAAATTACGAGCAGTACTTC. Translated, it gives CASSLGTGNYEQYF.

V gene TRBV5-1 combines with J gene TRBJ1-4; D remains ambiguous. V lost 4 bases, J lost 5 bases, and 12 bases lay in between. This CDR3 contains 14 residues. Per germline, CDR1 SGHRS and CDR2 YFSETQ. This CDR3 is CASSPSGGNEKLFF. CDR3 DNA: TGCGCCAGCAGCCCCTCGGGAGGGAATGAAAAACTGTTTTTT. The complete variable domain, with remaining parts taken from reference TRBV5-1 and TRBJ1-4, reads KAGVTQTPRYLIKTRGQQVTLSCSPISGHRSVSWYQQTPGQGLQFLFEYFSETQRNKGNFPGRFSGRQFSNSRSEMNVSTLELGDSALYLCASSPSGGNEKLFFGSGTQLSVL.

V and J are TRBV6-1 and TRBJ1-1; D gene ambiguous. Trimming removed 5 bases at V and 1 base at J, with 11 bases between. Germline CDR1 and CDR2: MNHNS and SASEGT. The CDR3 runs to 14 residues. This CDR3 is CASSHELPNTEAFF. In DNA, the CDR3 is TGTGCCAGCAGTCACGAACTTCCGAACACTGAAGCTTTCTTT.

This clone has just one count. The chain joins TRBV6-4 to TRBJ2-7, with a tentative D call TRBD1 (5 bases). The CDR3 runs 16 residues. Per the germline V gene, CDR1 is MRHNA and CDR2 is SNTAGT. The V end lost 8 bases, the J end lost 0 bases, and 20 bases lay between the germline ends. Here the CDR3 reads CASHPISQEFSYEQYF. The CDR3 region has the DNA TGTGCCAGCCATCCGATATCACAGGAATTCTCCTACGAGCAGTACTTC.

The chain joins TRBV5-5 to TRBJ2-3; D remains ambiguous. V shed 0 bases and J shed 8 bases, with 19 bases lying between them. This CDR3 comprises 16 residues. Germline lookup yields CDR1 SGHKS and CDR2 YYEKEE (reference sequence). CDR3: CASSLDSWQARVTQYF. The CDR3, as DNA: TGTGCCAGCAGCTTGGATTCTTGGCAGGCCAGAGTTACGCAGTATTTT.

This clone was seen a single time. V gene TRBV28 combines with J gene TRBJ2-7; TRBD2 aligns across 16 bases. V shed 5 bases, J shed 7 bases, and the junction held 8 bases outside the gene matches. The CDR3 totals 16 residues. The germline gives CDR1 MDHEN, CDR2 SYDVKM. CDR3 amino acids: CASSPAGTSGGDEQYF. The DNA of the CDR3 is TGTGCCAGCAGTCCCGCAGGGACTAGCGGGGGGGATGAGCAGTACTTC.

This chain connects TRBV7-9 to TRBJ1-3; D unresolved. The length of the CDR3 is 12 residues. Germline V gene data show CDR1 as SEHNR and CDR2 as FQNEAQ (reference sequence). V was pared by 1 base and J by 6 bases, with 4 bases between. The CDR3 region is CASSLDLNTIYF. In nucleotides, the CDR3 is TGTGCCAGCAGCTTAGATCTAAACACCATATATTTT. The variable domain in full, with the rest retrieved from reference TRBV7-9 and TRBJ1-3, is DTGVSQNPRHKITKRGQNVTFRCDPISEHNRLYWYRQTLGQGPEFLTYFQNEAQLEKSRLLSDRFSAERPKGSFSTLEIQRTEQGDSAMYLCASSLDLNTIYFGEGSWLTVV.

The V gene is TRBV7-9, the J gene TRBJ1-1; D remains ambiguous. Deletions cut 1 base from V and 5 bases from J, with 14 bases between. Germline loops: CDR1 SEHNR, CDR2 FQNEAQ (reference sequence). The CDR3 totals 15 residues. CDR3 protein: CASSLGDRAGTEAFF. The CDR3 nucleotides read TGTGCCAGCAGCTTAGGTGACCGGGCGGGTACTGAAGCTTTCTTT.

V and J are TRBV6-5 and TRBJ2-7; perhaps TRBD1 as D (6 bases). The CDR3 has 13 amino acids. V gave up 6 bases and J gave up 6 bases, with 15 bases separating them. The germline V gene encodes CDR1 MNHEY and CDR2 SVGAGI. The CDR3 spells CASSRTDRSEQYF. The CDR3 bases are TGTGCCAGCAGCAGGACCGACAGGAGCGAGCAGTACTTC.

The V call is TRBV27, the J call TRBJ2-7; a possible D gene is TRBD2 (6 bases). The CDR3 consists of 15 residues. The germline V gene has CDR1 MNHEY and CDR2 SMNVEV (reference sequence). Deletions cut 6 bases from V and 3 bases from J, with 18 bases between. CDR3 sequence (DNA): TGTGCCAGCAGCCGCGGGGCCCCCCCGGACTACGAGCAGTACTTC. It is translated as CASSRGAPPDYEQYF.

With respect to this clone: Other DNA sequences in the same sample also yield this CDR3. The chain combines TRBV15 with TRBJ1-5; D not resolved. Germline V CDR1 and CDR2: LNHNV, YYDKDF (reference sequence). With 0 bases removed from V and 2 bases from J, the gap between germline ends came to 5 bases. CDR3 length: 14 amino acids. The CDR3, as DNA: TGTGCCACCAGCAGAGATGGAGGCAATCAGCCCCAGCATTTT. Residues: CATSRDGGNQPQHF.

The V gene is TRBV18, the J gene TRBJ2-7; D may be TRBD1 (7 bases). The CDR3 is made up of 14 amino acids. V lost 2 bases to trimming and J lost 3 bases, with 11 bases between them. Germline V lookup: CDR1 KGHSH, CDR2 LQKENI. Written as DNA, the CDR3 is TGTGCCAGCTCACCAGCGGGACAGATCTACGAGCAGTACTTC. As protein: CASSPAGQIYEQYF. Drawing the rest from reference TRBV18 and TRBJ2-7, the complete variable domain is NAGVMQNPRHLVRRRGQEARLRCSPMKGHSHVYWYRQLPEEGLKFMVYLQKENIIDESGMPKERFSAEFPKEGPSILRIQQVVRGDSAAYFCASSPAGQIYEQYFGPGTRLTVT.